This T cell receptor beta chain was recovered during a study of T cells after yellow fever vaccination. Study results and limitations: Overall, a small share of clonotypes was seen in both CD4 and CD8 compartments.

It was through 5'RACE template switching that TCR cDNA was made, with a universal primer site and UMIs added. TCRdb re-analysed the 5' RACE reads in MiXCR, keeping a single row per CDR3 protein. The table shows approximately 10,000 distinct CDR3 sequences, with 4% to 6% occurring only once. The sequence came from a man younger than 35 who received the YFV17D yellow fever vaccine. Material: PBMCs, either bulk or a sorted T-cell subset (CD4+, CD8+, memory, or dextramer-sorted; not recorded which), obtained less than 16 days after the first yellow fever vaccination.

The CDR3 here is CATSHGAGYQETQYF. CDR3 coding DNA: TGTGCCACCTCCCACGGAGCGGGTTATCAAGAGACCCAGTACTTC. The chain carries TRBV3-1 and TRBJ2-5; D possibly corresponds to TRBD2 (6 bases). The CDR3 runs 15 residues. Germline V lookup: CDR1 LGHDT, CDR2 YNNKEL (reference sequence). Trimming cost V 10 bases and J 2 bases, with 20 bases left between them.